These T cell receptor beta chains were read from a single sample in a study of blood T cell repertoires in COVID-19. Sequenced by immunoSEQ multiplex PCR; TCRdb stores in-frame clones only, minus some. The sample includes 150,000 or so clones, more than 65% of them seen just once. Sequencing was done on a sample of PBMCs or T cells enriched from blood (not recorded which). Receptor source: a middle-aged woman with acute COVID-19. Both conserved end residues are part of each CDR3. Fields, in order: CDR3 protein, CDR3 DNA, clone size, V gene, J gene, D gene. The D gene is left open where the match is weak. Not all rows give a size; the values are once, few, many and, for expanded clones, a class.

cdr3_aa: CASSLGGNTDTQYF; cdr3_nt: TGTGCCAGCAGCTTGGGCGGGAACACAGATACGCAGTATTTT; clone_size: -; v_call: TRBV7-3; j_call: TRBJ2-3; d_call: -
cdr3_aa: CASSQEGAGRSYEQYF; cdr3_nt: TGTGCCAGCAGCCAAGAGGGGGCTGGTCGGTCCTACGAGCAGTACTTC; clone_size: -; v_call: TRBV3-1/TRBV3-2; j_call: TRBJ2-7; d_call: -
cdr3_aa: CASSSGTGVGYGYTF; cdr3_nt: TGTGCCAGCAGTTCCGGGACAGGGGTTGGCTATGGCTACACCTTC; clone_size: -; v_call: TRBV27; j_call: TRBJ1-2; d_call: TRBD1
cdr3_aa: CASSPVGGSETQYF; cdr3_nt: TGTGCCAGCTCACCGGTGGGGGGGTCTGAGACCCAGTACTTC; clone_size: few; v_call: TRBV18; j_call: TRBJ2-5; d_call: TRBD2
cdr3_aa: CASSLGRNTEAFF; cdr3_nt: TGTGCCAGCAGTTTAGGCAGGAATACTGAAGCTTTCTTT; clone_size: -; v_call: TRBV12-3/TRBV12-4; j_call: TRBJ1-1; d_call: -
cdr3_aa: CATSRGPSYEQYF; cdr3_nt: TGTGCCACCAGCAGAGGGCCTAGCTACGAGCAGTACTTC; clone_size: few; v_call: TRBV15; j_call: TRBJ2-7; d_call: -
cdr3_aa: CAWSVQVMSGYTF; cdr3_nt: TGTGCCTGGAGTGTACAAGTTATGTCGGGCTACACCTTC; clone_size: -; v_call: TRBV30; j_call: TRBJ1-2; d_call: -
cdr3_aa: CSVDGTSGSRENEQFF; cdr3_nt: TGCAGCGTTGACGGGACTAGCGGGAGTCGGGAGAATGAGCAGTTCTTC; clone_size: -; v_call: TRBV29-1; j_call: TRBJ2-1; d_call: TRBD2
cdr3_aa: CASSPREETQYF; cdr3_nt: TGTGCCAGCTCACCACGAGAAGAGACCCAGTACTTC; clone_size: once; v_call: TRBV18; j_call: TRBJ2-5; d_call: -
cdr3_aa: CASSQSFYGYTF; cdr3_nt: TGTGCCAGCAGCCAGTCATTCTATGGCTACACCTTC; clone_size: -; v_call: TRBV3-1/TRBV3-2; j_call: TRBJ1-2; d_call: -
cdr3_aa: CASSLEPGSSYEQYF; cdr3_nt: TGCGCCAGCAGCTTGGAGCCGGGTAGCTCCTACGAGCAGTACTTC; clone_size: few; v_call: TRBV5-1; j_call: TRBJ2-7; d_call: -
cdr3_aa: CASSRPGGTDTQYF; cdr3_nt: TGTGCCAGCAGCCGACCGGGGGGCACAGATACGCAGTATTTT; clone_size: -; v_call: TRBV28; j_call: TRBJ2-3; d_call: -
cdr3_aa: CSVERATDRGRTDTQYF; cdr3_nt: TGCAGCGTTGAAAGGGCAACGGACAGGGGGCGCACAGATACGCAGTATTTT; clone_size: -; v_call: TRBV29-1; j_call: TRBJ2-3; d_call: TRBD1
cdr3_aa: CASSPLGLGTYNEQFF; cdr3_nt: TGTGCCAGCTCACCCCTCGGACTAGGGACCTACAATGAGCAGTTCTTC; clone_size: -; v_call: TRBV18; j_call: TRBJ2-1; d_call: TRBD2
cdr3_aa: CASSATGAGNTIYF; cdr3_nt: TGTGCCAGCAGCGCAACAGGGGCCGGAAACACCATATATTTT; clone_size: -; v_call: TRBV28; j_call: TRBJ1-3; d_call: TRBD1
cdr3_aa: CASGGSLSTNEKLFF; cdr3_nt: TGTGCCAGCGGGGGGTCACTCTCAACTAATGAAAAACTGTTTTTT; clone_size: few; v_call: TRBV28; j_call: TRBJ1-4; d_call: -
cdr3_aa: CASNSHSGRRFRDDNEQFF; cdr3_nt: TGTGCCAGCAACTCACATAGCGGGAGGAGGTTCAGGGACGACAATGAGCAGTTCTTC; clone_size: -; v_call: TRBV11-3; j_call: TRBJ2-1; d_call: TRBD2
cdr3_aa: CASSESGLAWETQYF; cdr3_nt: TGTGCCAGCAGTGAGTCGGGACTAGCGTGGGAGACCCAGTACTTC; clone_size: -; v_call: TRBV2; j_call: TRBJ2-5; d_call: TRBD2
cdr3_aa: CASKTGGSITEAFF; cdr3_nt: TGTGCCAGCAAGACAGGGGGAAGCATCACTGAAGCTTTCTTT; clone_size: -; v_call: TRBV27; j_call: TRBJ1-1; d_call: TRBD1
cdr3_aa: CAWTQGGARDYGYTF; cdr3_nt: TGTGCCTGGACCCAGGGAGGAGCCAGGGACTATGGCTACACCTTC; clone_size: -; v_call: TRBV30; j_call: TRBJ1-2; d_call: -
cdr3_aa: CACQQGASEKLFF; cdr3_nt: TGTGCCTGCCAACAGGGGGCAAGCGAAAAACTGTTTTTT; clone_size: few; v_call: TRBV30; j_call: TRBJ1-4; d_call: TRBD1
cdr3_aa: CASSQDPQATNEKLFF; cdr3_nt: TGTGCCAGCAGCCAAGATCCACAGGCAACTAATGAAAAACTGTTTTTT; clone_size: -; v_call: TRBV3-1/TRBV3-2; j_call: TRBJ1-4; d_call: -